This T cell receptor (beta chain) came from a study of blood T cell repertoires in COVID-19. Study overall: Material from acute and convalescent COVID-19 was sourced from the United States, Italy and Spain. From T cells, B-cell-depleted T cells, or PBMCs came the material, which was cDNA or gDNA.

This CDR3 contains 15 residues. V lost 0 bases and J 1 base, leaving 9 bases between the germline ends. Germline V gene lookup returns CDR1 LGHDT and CDR2 YNNKEL (reference sequence). Authors' data handling: Nucleated cell number was recorded as an estimate derived from reference gene primer amplification. TCRdb's copy holds only in-frame clones and misses some; the assay was immunoSEQ multiplex PCR. V and J calls and clone size follow that table, whereas D and trimming were derived from the DNA. The data show a few hundred thousand clones, around 88% seen once. The sequenced sample consisted of peripheral blood. The gene calls are TRBV3-1 (or the pseudogene TRBV3-2) and TRBJ1-1, with D uncertain. This clonotype was sampled from a young man with acute or convalescent COVID-19. This CDR3 is CASSQERFRNTEAFF. In nucleotides, the CDR3 is TGTGCCAGCAGCCAAGAACGGTTCCGGAACACTGAAGCTTTCTTT.